The sequence of this T cell receptor (beta chain) was determined in a study of tumor and adjacent non-tumor tissue in lung cancer. Study-wide findings and caveats: In normal lung, the top 100 clones were significantly more dominant than in tumor. Tumor tissue had significantly higher TCR diversity than normal lung.

The library came from three nested PCR rounds adapted from ARM-PCR protocols. Using its own MiXCR run on the multiplex PCR reads, TCRdb lists one record per CDR3 protein. The top ten clones hold roughly 13% of a sample with about 120,000 distinct CDR3 sequences, 66% of them seen once. The CDR3 contains 13 residues. Between the trimmed V and J ends, which lost 4 bases and 1 base, there was a span of 8 bases. Per the germline V gene, CDR1 is SQVTM and CDR2 is ANQGSEA. RNA was extracted from bulk tissue without any cell sorting. Ten or more counts support this clonotype. Antigen: not known. The chain combines TRBV29-1 with TRBJ1-3; no reliable D call. This receptor was identified in a man aged 25-45 years with non-small cell lung cancer. Sample: lung tumor tissue. The CDR3 bases are TGCAGCGTTGGGTTCAAATCTGGAAACACCATATATTTT. Amino acids: CSVGFKSGNTIYF.